This passage covers 22 T cell receptor beta chains from one sample sequenced in a study of CD8 T cells in ankylosing spondylitis. From the 5' RACE reads, TCRdb called clonotypes with MiXCR, one entry per CDR3 protein. Among about 190,000 distinct CDR3 sequences listed, approximately 12% were seen once. Sequenced: blood, either unsorted or a sorted T cell fraction (not recorded which). The receptors originated from a female donor with ankylosing spondylitis or in good health (not recorded which).

A word on this clonotype: A junction boundary mismatches the germline segment, possibly from a read error. The chain is built from TRBV18 and TRBJ1-3; D remains unclear. The CDR3 has 12 residues. Germline CDR1 and CDR2: KGHSH and LQKENI. The CDR3 spells CASSASGNAIYF. DNA of the CDR3: TGTGCCAGCTCCGCTTCTGGAAACGCCATATATTTT.

The V call is TRBV7-9, the J call TRBJ2-7; TRBD1 matches at 11 bases. Germline assignment: CDR1 SEHNR and CDR2 FQNEAQ (reference sequence). The CDR3 length is 16 residues. The J segment lost 4 bases and the V segment lost 5 bases, leaving 10 bases of the junction unmatched. CDR3 in amino acids: CASSPQSGTGGYEQYF. CDR3 coding DNA: TGTGCCAGCAGCCCACAATCCGGGACAGGGGGTTACGAGCAGTACTTC.

This clonotype was picked up many times. The genes are TRBV4-1 and TRBJ1-5, with a tentative D call TRBD1 (6 bases). The ends were cut back, 1 base at V and 2 bases at J, with 15 bases in the middle. CDR1 and CDR2 from the germline V gene are MGHRA and YSYEKL. This CDR3 region has 17 residues. The CDR3 here is CASSQVTGATGNQPQHF. DNA for the CDR3: TGCGCCAGCAGCCAAGTTACGGGGGCTACGGGCAATCAGCCCCAGCATTTT.

As for this clonotype: A read error may be the cause here, since a much bigger clone is one base away. This chain connects TRBV12-3 or TRBV12-4 to TRBJ2-2, with TRBD1 identical over 9 bases. V lost 10 bases to trimming and J lost 3 bases; unmatched junction nucleotides: 18. The CDR3 contains 18 residues. The CDR3 region is CAIRRSTDRGGDTGELFF. DNA of the CDR3: TGTGCCATCAGAAGGAGCACGGACAGGGGAGGGGACACCGGGGAGCTGTTTTTT.

The V and J genes are TRBV7-2 and TRBJ2-7; TRBD2 matches at 11 bases. V trimming: 5 bases; J trimming: 2 bases; junction bases outside the gene matches: 2. The CDR3 runs 14 residues. Per the germline V gene, CDR1 is SGHTA and CDR2 is FQGNSA. The CDR3 loop reads CASSILAGAYEQYF. DNA of the CDR3: TGTGCCAGCAGCATACTAGCGGGGGCCTACGAGCAGTACTTC.

This clonotype was picked up many times. The rearrangement joins TRBV12-3 or TRBV12-4 to TRBJ2-3, with 10 bases matching TRBD2. The CDR3 loop spans 16 amino acids. Trimming took 4 bases from V and 2 from J; bases not matched to a gene: 6. In DNA form, the CDR3 reads TGTGCCAGCAGTTATCACCTAGCGGGAGACACAGATACGCAGTATTTT. Its translation is CASSYHLAGDTDTQYF.

The genes are TRBV7-2 and TRBJ2-3; TRBD1 might be the D (6 bases). Germline V gene lookup returns CDR1 SGHTA and CDR2 FQGNSA. This CDR3 has 15 residues. Trimming took off 5 bases at V and 3 bases at J, with 15 bases between the two ends. CDR3 in amino acids: CASSQGLVATDTQYF. CDR3 DNA: TGTGCCAGCAGCCAGGGGTTGGTAGCGACAGATACGCAGTATTTT.

The chain uses TRBV5-1 and TRBJ2-7; D gene ambiguous. V shed 0 bases and J shed 3 bases, with 10 bases lying between them. The CDR3 length is 14 residues. From germline, CDR1 is SGHRS and CDR2 YFSETQ. As DNA, the CDR3 is TGCGCCAGCAGCTTGGAGCCGCCAAACTACGAGCAGTACTTC. Its protein is CASSLEPPNYEQYF.

This clonotype came up a few times. J is TRBJ2-3 and V is TRBV12-3 or TRBV12-4; 8 nucleotides agree with TRBD2. The junction had 10 bases not matched to a gene; V was cut back by 6 bases and J by 2 bases. This CDR3 has 16 residues. The CDR3 nucleotides read TGTGCCAGCAGCCAGCGGGGGACCGGATACACAGATACGCAGTATTTT. Translation: CASSQRGTGYTDTQYF.

This clonotype was found a few times. The rearrangement links TRBV20-1 to TRBJ1-1, with D perhaps matching TRBD1 (6 bases). The CDR3 contains 15 residues. Germline V CDR1 and CDR2: DFQATT, SNEGSKA (reference sequence). Trimming removed 1 base at V and 6 bases at J, with 18 bases between. The CDR3 is CSARGGAERAPEAFF. DNA of the CDR3: TGCAGTGCTAGAGGGGGGGCAGAGAGGGCACCTGAAGCTTTCTTT.

The CDR3 bases are TGTGCCAGCAGCTTAGCCCGGGGGGGGAGTAGCGACGAGCAGTACTTC. Translation: CASSLARGGSSDEQYF. This chain uses TRBV7-9 with TRBJ2-7; TRBD2 matches at 8 bases. The V segment lost 0 bases and the J segment 5 bases; nucleotides outside the gene matches: 9. Looked up from germline, CDR1 is SEHNR and CDR2 is FQNEAQ (reference sequence). The CDR3 length is 16 residues.

The rearrangement links TRBV20-1 to TRBJ2-3, with TRBD2 as a possible D gene (6 bases). CDR1 is DFQATT, CDR2 SNEGSKA, per germline (reference sequence). This CDR3 has 15 residues. V was cut by 1 base and J by 2 bases, with 13 bases left in between. CDR3 residues: CSARGSGGTTDTQYF. CDR3 bases: TGCAGTGCTAGAGGGTCTGGCGGGACCACAGATACGCAGTATTTT.

The sample holds many counts of this clonotype. The chain carries TRBV4-3 and TRBJ1-2; D may be TRBD1 (5 bases). The germline V gene has CDR1 LGHNA and CDR2 YSLEER. V was shortened by 0 bases and J by 2 bases, with 7 bases between the two germline ends. There are 14 residues in the CDR3. Here the CDR3 DNA reads TGCGCCAGCAGCCAAGATAACAGGAACTATGGCTACACCTTC. Translating it yields CASSQDNRNYGYTF.

This clonotype turned up a few times. The V gene is TRBV27, the J gene TRBJ2-1; 7 bases are shared with TRBD2. This CDR3 spans 15 amino acids. Germline assignment: CDR1 MNHEY and CDR2 SMNVEV (reference sequence). V trimming: 5 bases; J trimming: 5 bases; junction bases outside the gene matches: 9. Written as DNA, the CDR3 is TGTGCCAGCAGTCCTCTTACCGGGACTAACAATGAGCAGTTCTTC. Protein sequence: CASSPLTGTNNEQFF.

At least ten counts were recorded for this clonotype. This chain uses TRBV20-1 with TRBJ1-6; 7 positions agree with TRBD1. Germline values: CDR1 DFQATT, CDR2 SNEGSKA (reference sequence). With 6 bases clipped from V and 5 bases from J, the junction kept 4 bases outside the gene matches. The CDR3 is 13 residues long. CDR3 region: CSAKGQNNSPLHF. CDR3 sequence (DNA): TGCAGTGCGAAGGGACAGAATAATTCACCCCTCCACTTT.

This clonotype has ten or more counts. The rearrangement uses TRBV3-1 and TRBJ1-4; D perhaps matches TRBD1 (5 bases). V was trimmed by 1 base and J by 12 bases, leaving 18 bases between them. The CDR3 extends over 15 amino acids. From germline, CDR1 is LGHDT and CDR2 YNNKEL (reference sequence). The chain's CDR3 is CASSQGGPGLKELFF. The CDR3 DNA sequence: TGTGCCAGCAGCCAAGGCGGTCCAGGGCTGAAAGAACTGTTTTTT.

This chain joins TRBV5-5 and TRBJ1-1; D may be TRBD1 (5 bases). V shed 4 bases and J shed 4 bases, with 11 bases lying between them. This CDR3 comprises 13 residues. Germline CDR1 and CDR2: SGHKS and YYEKEE (reference sequence). The CDR3 coding sequence is TGTGCCAGCAGCCTGCTGGGGGGCACTGAAGCTTTCTTT. This codes for CASSLLGGTEAFF.

V is TRBV27 and J is TRBJ2-7; 10 bases match TRBD1. V shed 5 bases, J shed 7 bases, and the junction held 11 bases outside the gene matches. Germline V gives CDR1 MNHEY, CDR2 SMNVEV (reference sequence). The CDR3 runs to 15 residues. CDR3 DNA sequence: TGTGCCAGCAGTACCTCCGGGACAGGGGTCGTAGAGCAGTACTTC. Its protein product is CASSTSGTGVVEQYF.

The chain joins TRBV5-1 to TRBJ2-7, with 8 bases matching TRBD1. Germline assignment: CDR1 SGHRS and CDR2 YFSETQ. The CDR3 spans 16 residues. The trim removed 4 bases at V and 3 bases at J, leaving 12 bases unmatched. This CDR3 is CASSQNRDRTIYEQYF. DNA of the CDR3: TGCGCCAGCAGCCAGAACCGGGACAGGACGATCTACGAGCAGTACTTC.

The chain links TRBV20-1 to TRBJ2-7, with D hard to call. This CDR3 has 12 amino acids. The V and J ends lost 5 bases and 1 base respectively, with 9 bases between them. The germline V gene has CDR1 DFQATT and CDR2 SNEGSKA (reference sequence). The CDR3 reads CSAGIRSYEQYF. The DNA for the CDR3 is TGCAGTGCTGGGATACGATCCTACGAGCAGTACTTC.

This clonotype appeared a few times. V and J are TRBV11-3 and TRBJ2-1; 9 bases line up with TRBD2. CDR1 SGHNT and CDR2 YENEEA come from the germline V gene. This CDR3 spans 17 amino acids. With V trimmed by 1 base and J by 3 bases, 7 bases remained unmatched. CDR3 sequence (DNA): TGTGCCAGCAGCTTAGCGGGCCTAGCGGGAATCTACAATGAGCAGTTCTTC. It yields the protein CASSLAGLAGIYNEQFF. Together with reference TRBV11-3 and TRBJ2-1, the CDR3 gives the full variable domain: EAGVVQSPRYKIIEKKQPVAFWCNPISGHNTLYWYLQNLGQGPELLIRYENEEAVDDSQLPKDRFSAERLKGVDSTLKIQPAELGDSAVYLCASSLAGLAGIYNEQFFGPGTRLTVL.

This clonotype came up many times. The genes are TRBV29-1 and TRBJ2-3; no clear D gene. Germline CDR1 and CDR2: SQVTM and ANQGSEA. Trimming removed 7 bases from V and 2 bases from J, with 13 bases in between. The CDR3 is made up of 13 amino acids. The CDR3 DNA reads as TGCAGCGCCTCGGACGGTTACACAGATACGCAGTATTTT. This codes for CSASDGYTDTQYF.